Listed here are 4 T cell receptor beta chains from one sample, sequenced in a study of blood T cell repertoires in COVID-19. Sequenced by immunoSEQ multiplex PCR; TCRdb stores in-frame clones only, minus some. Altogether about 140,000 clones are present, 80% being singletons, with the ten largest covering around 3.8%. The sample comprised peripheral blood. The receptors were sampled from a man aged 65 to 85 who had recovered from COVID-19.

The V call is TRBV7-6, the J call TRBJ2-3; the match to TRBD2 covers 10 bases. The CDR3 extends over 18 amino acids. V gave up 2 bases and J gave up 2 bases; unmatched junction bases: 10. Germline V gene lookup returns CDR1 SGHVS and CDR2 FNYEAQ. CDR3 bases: TGTGCCAGCAGCTTAAAGGTGGCCGGACTAGCGGACACAGATACGCAGTATTTT. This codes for CASSLKVAGLADTDTQYF.

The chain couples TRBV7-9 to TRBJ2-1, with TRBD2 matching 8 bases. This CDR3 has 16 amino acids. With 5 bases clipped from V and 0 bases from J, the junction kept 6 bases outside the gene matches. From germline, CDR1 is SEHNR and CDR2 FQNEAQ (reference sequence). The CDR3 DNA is TGTGCCAGCAGCCCTAGCGGGCCCAGCTCCTACAATGAGCAGTTCTTC. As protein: CASSPSGPSSYNEQFF.

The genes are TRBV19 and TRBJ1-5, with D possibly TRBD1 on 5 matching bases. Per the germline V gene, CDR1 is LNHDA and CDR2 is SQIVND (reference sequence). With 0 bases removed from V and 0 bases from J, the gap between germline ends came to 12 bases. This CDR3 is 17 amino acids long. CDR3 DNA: TGTGCCAGTAGTATAGATCGCGGGGACCATAGCAATCAGCCCCAGCATTTT. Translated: CASSIDRGDHSNQPQHF.

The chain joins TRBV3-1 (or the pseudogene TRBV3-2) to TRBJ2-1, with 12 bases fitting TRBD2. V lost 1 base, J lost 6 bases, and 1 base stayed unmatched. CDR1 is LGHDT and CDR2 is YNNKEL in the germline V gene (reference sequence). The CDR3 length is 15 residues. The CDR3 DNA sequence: TGTGCCAGCAGCCAAGGGGGACTAGCGGGCAATGAGCAGTTCTTC. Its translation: CASSQGGLAGNEQFF.